Following are 5 T cell receptor beta chains from one sample sequenced in a study of identical twins (TCRdb year 2016). The protocol used for the library was 5' RACE. Reads for this sample came from an Illumina HiSeq 2000. Using fastp trimming at Q25 and MiXCR clonotype assembly, TCRdb reanalyzed the public sequencing data and kept in-frame beta chains. Identical CDR3 proteins give one entry, which carries the most common genes and DNA. Within this sample are hundreds of thousands of distinct CDR3 sequences, with around a sixth of them counted one time only. Together, the top ten hold approximately 14% of the sample. In addition, the sample was reused for a study of T cells expressing NK-cell markers.

The sequencing input was PBMCs. These receptors were collected from a woman younger than 35 in good health.

This sequence joins TRBV21-1 and TRBJ2-7. TRBV21-1 is reported as a pseudogene. The CDR3 length is 16 residues. The CDR3 DNA is TGTGCCAGCAGCAAAGCCCCCGTCGGATTATTCTACGAGCAGTACTTC. Translated: CASSKAPVGLFYEQYF.

Many counts were recorded for this clonotype. V gene TRBV12-3 or TRBV12-4 combines with J gene TRBJ2-4, with D maybe TRBD2 (5 bases). The CDR3 has 14 residues. With 8 bases removed from V and 5 bases from J, the gap between germline ends came to 16 bases. The CDR3, as DNA: TGTGCCAGCTCGTATGGGAGCTATCAAAACATTCAGTACTTC. This encodes CASSYGSYQNIQYF.

This chain links TRBV20-1 with TRBJ2-3, with D possibly matching TRBD2 (6 bases). CDR1 DFQATT and CDR2 SNEGSKA come from the germline V gene (reference sequence). The CDR3 spans 15 residues. With 2 bases removed from V and 1 base from J, the gap between germline ends came to 13 bases. CDR3 DNA: TGCAGTGCTAGACATGGCGGGACTGGCACAGATACGCAGTATTTT. It yields the protein CSARHGGTGTDTQYF.

This clonotype was seen only once. The chain links TRBV11-1 to TRBJ2-7, with D uncertain. This CDR3 region has 18 residues. Germline CDR1 and CDR2: SGHAT and FQDESV (reference sequence). Between the trimmed V and J ends, which lost 3 bases and 2 bases, there was a span of 23 bases. DNA for the CDR3: TGTGCCAGCAGCTTCCCAACCTCCGGTTCGACCCCGACCTACGAGCAGTACTTC. As protein: CASSFPTSGSTPTYEQYF.

The V call is TRBV6-2 or TRBV6-3, the J call TRBJ2-7; no clear D gene. The CDR3 has 15 amino acids. Trimming stripped 1 base from V and 5 bases from J, with 15 bases between. Germline V CDR1 and CDR2: MNHEY, SVGEGT. In DNA form, the CDR3 reads TGTGCCAGCAGTTACTGGGGTTATGGATTTGACGAGCAGTACTTC. It specifies CASSYWGYGFDEQYF.